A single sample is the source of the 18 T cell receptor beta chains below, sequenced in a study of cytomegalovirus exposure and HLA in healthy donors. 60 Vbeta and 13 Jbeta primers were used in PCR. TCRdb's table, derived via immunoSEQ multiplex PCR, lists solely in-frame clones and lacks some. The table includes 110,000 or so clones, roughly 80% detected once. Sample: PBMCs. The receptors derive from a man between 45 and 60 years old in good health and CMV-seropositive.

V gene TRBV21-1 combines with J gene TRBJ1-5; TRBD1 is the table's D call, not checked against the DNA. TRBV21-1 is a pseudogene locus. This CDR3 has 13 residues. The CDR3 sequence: CASSKDRPQPQHF. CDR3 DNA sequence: TGTGCCAGCAGCAAAGACAGGCCGCAGCCCCAGCATTTT.

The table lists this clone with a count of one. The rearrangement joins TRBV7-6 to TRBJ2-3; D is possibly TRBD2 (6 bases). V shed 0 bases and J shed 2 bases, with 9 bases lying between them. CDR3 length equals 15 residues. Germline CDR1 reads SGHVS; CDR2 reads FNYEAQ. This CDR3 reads CASSLASGHTDTQYF. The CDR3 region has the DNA TGTGCCAGCAGCTTAGCTAGCGGACACACAGATACGCAGTATTTT.

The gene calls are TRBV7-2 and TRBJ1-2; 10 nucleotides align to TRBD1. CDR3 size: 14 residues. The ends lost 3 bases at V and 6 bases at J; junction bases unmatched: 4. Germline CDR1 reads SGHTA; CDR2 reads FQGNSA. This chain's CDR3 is CASSFSGQGHGYTF. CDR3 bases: TGTGCCAGCAGCTTCTCGGGACAGGGGCATGGCTACACCTTC.

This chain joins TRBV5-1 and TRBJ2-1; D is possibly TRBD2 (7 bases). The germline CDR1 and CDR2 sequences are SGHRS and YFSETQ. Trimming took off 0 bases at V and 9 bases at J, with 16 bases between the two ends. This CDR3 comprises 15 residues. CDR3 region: CASSLARTGRGEQFF. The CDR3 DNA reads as TGCGCCAGCAGCTTGGCCAGAACAGGGAGGGGTGAGCAGTTCTTC.

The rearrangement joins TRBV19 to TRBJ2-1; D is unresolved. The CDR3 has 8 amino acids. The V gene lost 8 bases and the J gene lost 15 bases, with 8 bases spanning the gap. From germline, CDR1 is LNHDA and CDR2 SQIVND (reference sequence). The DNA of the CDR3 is TGTGCCAGTGGAGAAGGGTTCTTC. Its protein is CASGEGFF.

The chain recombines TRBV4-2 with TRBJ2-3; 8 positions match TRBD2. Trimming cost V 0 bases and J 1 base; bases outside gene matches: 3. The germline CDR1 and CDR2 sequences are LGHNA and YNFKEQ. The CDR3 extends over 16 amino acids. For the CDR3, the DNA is TGTGCCAGCAGCCAAGACCTAGCGGGTGGCACAGATACGCAGTATTTT. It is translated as CASSQDLAGGTDTQYF.

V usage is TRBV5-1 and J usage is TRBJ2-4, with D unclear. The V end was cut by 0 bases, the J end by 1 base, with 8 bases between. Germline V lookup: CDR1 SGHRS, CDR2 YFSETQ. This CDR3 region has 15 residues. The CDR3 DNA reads TGCGCCAGCAGCTTGGAGCCGAGGGCCAAAAACATTCAGTACTTC. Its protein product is CASSLEPRAKNIQYF.

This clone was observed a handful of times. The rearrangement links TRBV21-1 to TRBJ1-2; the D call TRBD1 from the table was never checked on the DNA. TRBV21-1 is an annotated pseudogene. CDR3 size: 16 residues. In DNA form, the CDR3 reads TGTGCCAGCAGCAAAGGGTCAGGGGTTGCTTCCTATGGCTACACCTTC. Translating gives CASSKGSGVASYGYTF.

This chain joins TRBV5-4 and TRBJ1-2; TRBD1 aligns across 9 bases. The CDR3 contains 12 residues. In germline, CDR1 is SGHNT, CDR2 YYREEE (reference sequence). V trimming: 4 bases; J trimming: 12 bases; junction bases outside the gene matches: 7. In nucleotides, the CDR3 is TGTGCCAGCAGCACACAGGGGGCTCTTGACACCTTC. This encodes CASSTQGALDTF.

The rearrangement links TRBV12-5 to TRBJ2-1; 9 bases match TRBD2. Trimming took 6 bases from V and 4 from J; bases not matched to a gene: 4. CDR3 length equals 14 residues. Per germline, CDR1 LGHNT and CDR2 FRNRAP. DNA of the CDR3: TGTGCTAGTGGCCCTAGCGGGGTTTACAATGAGCAGTTCTTC. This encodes CASGPSGVYNEQFF.

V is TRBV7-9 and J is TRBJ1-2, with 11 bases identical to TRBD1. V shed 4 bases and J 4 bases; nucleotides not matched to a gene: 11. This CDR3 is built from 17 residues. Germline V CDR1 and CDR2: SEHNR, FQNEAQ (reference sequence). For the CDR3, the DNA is TGTGCCAGCAGCTACGGGCCCGGGACAGGGGGAGGCTATGGCTACACCTTC. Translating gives CASSYGPGTGGGYGYTF.

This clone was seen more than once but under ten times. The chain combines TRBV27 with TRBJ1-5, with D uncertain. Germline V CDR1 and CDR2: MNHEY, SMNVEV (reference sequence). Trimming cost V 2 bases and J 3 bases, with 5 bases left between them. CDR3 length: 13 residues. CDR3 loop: CASSLQFNQPQHF. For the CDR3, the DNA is TGTGCCAGCAGTTTACAGTTCAATCAGCCCCAGCATTTT.

Here the CDR3 reads CASSLDSQVYEQYF. CDR3 DNA: TGTGCCAGCAGCTTAGACTCCCAGGTCTACGAGCAGTACTTC. V gene TRBV7-8 combines with J gene TRBJ2-7; D gene uncertain. The ends were cut back, 1 base at V and 3 bases at J, with 10 bases in the middle. Per germline, CDR1 SGHVS and CDR2 FQNEAQ. This CDR3 has 14 amino acids.

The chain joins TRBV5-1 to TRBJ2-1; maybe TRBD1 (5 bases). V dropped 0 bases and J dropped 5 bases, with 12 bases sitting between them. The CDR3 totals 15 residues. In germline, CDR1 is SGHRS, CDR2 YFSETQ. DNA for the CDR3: TGCGCCAGCAGCTTGGTAGTGGGGCGGAACAATGAGCAGTTCTTC. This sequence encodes CASSLVVGRNNEQFF.

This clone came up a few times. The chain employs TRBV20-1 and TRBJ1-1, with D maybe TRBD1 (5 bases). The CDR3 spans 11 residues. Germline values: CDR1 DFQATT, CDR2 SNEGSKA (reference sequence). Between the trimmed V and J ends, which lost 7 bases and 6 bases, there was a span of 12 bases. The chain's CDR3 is CSVVGGAEAFF. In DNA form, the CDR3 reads TGCAGTGTTGTCGGGGGGGCTGAAGCTTTCTTT.

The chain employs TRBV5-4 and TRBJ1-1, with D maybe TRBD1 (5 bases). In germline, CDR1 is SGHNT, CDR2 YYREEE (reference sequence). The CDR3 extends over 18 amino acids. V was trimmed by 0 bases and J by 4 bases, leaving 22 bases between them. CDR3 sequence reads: CASSLAGGSARSFTEAFF. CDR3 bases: TGTGCCAGCAGCTTGGCCGGGGGAAGCGCGAGGTCGTTCACTGAAGCTTTCTTT.

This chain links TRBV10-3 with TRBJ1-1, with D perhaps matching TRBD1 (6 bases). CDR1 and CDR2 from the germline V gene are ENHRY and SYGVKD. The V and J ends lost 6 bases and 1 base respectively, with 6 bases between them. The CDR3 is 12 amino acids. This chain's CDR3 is CAIRTGNTEAFF. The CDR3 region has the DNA TGTGCCATCAGGACAGGGAACACTGAAGCTTTCTTT.

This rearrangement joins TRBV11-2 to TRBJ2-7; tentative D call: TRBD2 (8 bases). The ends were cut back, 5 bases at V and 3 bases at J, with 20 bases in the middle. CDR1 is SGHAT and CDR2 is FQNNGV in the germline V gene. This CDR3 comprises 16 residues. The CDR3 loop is CASSREGAGLSYEQYF. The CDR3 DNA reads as TGTGCCAGCAGCCGGGAGGGGGCGGGACTAAGCTACGAGCAGTACTTC.